This TCR beta chain was profiled in a study of T cells in Graves' hyperthyroidism and ophthalmopathy. Whole-study results and caveats: Blood samples included most of the expanded thyroid clonotypes exceeding 0.001. From stable hyperthyroidism, ophthalmopathy was separated by a 13 V-J model. The model predicted ophthalmopathy a median roughly six months before onset.

Authors of the study amplified TCR beta CDR3 regions from RNA transcripts. Carried out on the TCR CDR3, a first-round RT-PCR used the HTBI primer set. TCRdb redid the calling of the multiplex PCR reads with MiXCR, one entry per CDR3 protein. The top ten clones hold around 30% of a sample with fewer than 300,000 distinct CDR3 sequences, about 16% of them seen once. Germline-derived CDR1 and CDR2 are SGHVS and FQNEAQ. V shed 6 bases and J shed 9 bases, with 19 bases lying between them. CDR3 length: 14 residues. This clonotype was detected many times. What it binds is not known. The chain employs TRBV7-8 and TRBJ2-3; D is tentatively TRBD1 or TRBD2 (6 bases each). The sequenced sample was blood. This sequence originates from a woman between 45 and 60 years old with Graves' hyperthyroidism that later progressed to Graves' ophthalmopathy. This CDR3 reads CASSWGALEGTQYF. CDR3 in DNA: TGTGCCAGCAGTTGGGGGGCCCTAGAGGGCACGCAGTATTTT.